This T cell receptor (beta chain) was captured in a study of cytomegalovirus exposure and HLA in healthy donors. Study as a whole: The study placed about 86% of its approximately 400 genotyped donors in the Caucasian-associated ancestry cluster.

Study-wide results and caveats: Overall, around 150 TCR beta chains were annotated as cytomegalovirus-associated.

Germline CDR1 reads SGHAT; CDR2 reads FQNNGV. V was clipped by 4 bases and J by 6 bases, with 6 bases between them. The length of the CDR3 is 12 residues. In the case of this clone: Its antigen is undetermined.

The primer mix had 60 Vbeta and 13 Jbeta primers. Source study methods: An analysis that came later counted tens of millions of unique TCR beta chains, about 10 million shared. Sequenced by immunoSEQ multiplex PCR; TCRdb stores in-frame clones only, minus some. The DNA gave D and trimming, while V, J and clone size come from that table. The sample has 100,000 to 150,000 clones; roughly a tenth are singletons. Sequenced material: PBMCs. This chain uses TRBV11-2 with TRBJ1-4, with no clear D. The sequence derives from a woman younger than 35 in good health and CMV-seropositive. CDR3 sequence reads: CASSSLYEKLFF. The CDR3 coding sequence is TGTGCCAGCAGCTCCCTTTATGAAAAACTGTTTTTT. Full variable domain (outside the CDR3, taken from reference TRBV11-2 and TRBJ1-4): EAGVAQSPRYKIIEKRQSVAFWCNPISGHATLYWYQQILGQGPKLLIQFQNNGVVDDSQLPKDRFSAERLKGVDSTLKIQPAKLEDSAVYLCASSSLYEKLFFGSGTQLSVL.